The 2 T cell receptor beta chains below were found in one sample sequenced in a study of OX40 agonist ivuxolimab in advanced cancers. TCRdb keeps only in-frame clones here, not all; method: immunoSEQ multiplex PCR. The data show approximately 79,000 clones, around nine tenths seen once. This material consisted of CD4+ or CD8+ T cells sorted from blood, taken in a trial of the OX40 agonist ivuxolimab. These receptors all stem from an adult with an advanced solid tumor such as melanoma, head and neck, liver or kidney cancer.

The chain combines TRBV6-6 with TRBJ1-1; D perhaps matches TRBD1 (5 bases). Germline CDR1 reads MNHNY; CDR2 reads SVGAGI (reference sequence). The CDR3 loop spans 14 amino acids. V lost 6 bases to trimming and J lost 0 bases, with 11 bases between them. The CDR3 spells CASRKGALNTEAFF. In nucleotides, the CDR3 is TGTGCCAGCAGAAAAGGGGCCCTGAACACTGAAGCTTTCTTT.

V gene TRBV9 combines with J gene TRBJ1-1; D is possibly TRBD1 (5 bases). Germline loops: CDR1 SGDLS, CDR2 YYNGEE. The CDR3 extends over 15 amino acids. The V gene lost 0 bases and the J gene lost 5 bases, with 14 bases spanning the gap. As DNA, the CDR3 is TGTGCCAGCAGCGTAGGGACCTCTGAGGGGACTGAAGCTTTCTTT. Protein: CASSVGTSEGTEAFF.